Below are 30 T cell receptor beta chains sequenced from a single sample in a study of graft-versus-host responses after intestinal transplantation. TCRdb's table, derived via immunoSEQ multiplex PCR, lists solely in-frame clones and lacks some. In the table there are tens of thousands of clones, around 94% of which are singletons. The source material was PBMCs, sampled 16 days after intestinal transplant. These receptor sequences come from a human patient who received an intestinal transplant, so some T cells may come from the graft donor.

The CDR3 protein is CASSFDPKAGRYEQYF. The CDR3 nucleotides read TGTGCCAGCAGTTTCGACCCGAAGGCAGGCCGCTACGAGCAGTACTTC. The rearrangement joins TRBV28 to TRBJ2-7; D is ambiguous. CDR1 and CDR2 from the germline V gene are MDHEN and SYDVKM. V dropped 3 bases and J dropped 3 bases, with 18 bases sitting between them. This CDR3 region has 16 residues.

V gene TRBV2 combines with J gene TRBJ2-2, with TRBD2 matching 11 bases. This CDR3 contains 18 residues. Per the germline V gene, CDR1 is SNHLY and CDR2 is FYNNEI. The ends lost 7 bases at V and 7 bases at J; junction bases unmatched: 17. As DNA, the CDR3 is TGTGCCAGCACCGAGGGACTAGCGGTCTTCCCTTTCGGCGGGGAGCTGTTTTTT. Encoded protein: CASTEGLAVFPFGGELFF.

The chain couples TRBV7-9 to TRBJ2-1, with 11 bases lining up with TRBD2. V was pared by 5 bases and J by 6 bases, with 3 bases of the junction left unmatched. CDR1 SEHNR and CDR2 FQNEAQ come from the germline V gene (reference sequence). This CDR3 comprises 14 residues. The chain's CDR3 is CASSPLAGGNEQFF. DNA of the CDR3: TGTGCCAGCAGCCCTCTAGCGGGAGGCAATGAGCAGTTCTTC. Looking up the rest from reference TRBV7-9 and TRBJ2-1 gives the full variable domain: DTGVSQNPRHKITKRGQNVTFRCDPISEHNRLYWYRQTLGQGPEFLTYFQNEAQLEKSRLLSDRFSAERPKGSFSTLEIQRTEQGDSAMYLCASSPLAGGNEQFFGPGTRLTVL.

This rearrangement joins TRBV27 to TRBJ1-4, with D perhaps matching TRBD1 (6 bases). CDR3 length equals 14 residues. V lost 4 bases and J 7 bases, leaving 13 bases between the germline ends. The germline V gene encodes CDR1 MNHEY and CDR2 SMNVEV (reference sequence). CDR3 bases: TGTGCCAGCAGTTCTACAGGGAGGGGTGAAAAACTGTTTTTT. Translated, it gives CASSSTGRGEKLFF.

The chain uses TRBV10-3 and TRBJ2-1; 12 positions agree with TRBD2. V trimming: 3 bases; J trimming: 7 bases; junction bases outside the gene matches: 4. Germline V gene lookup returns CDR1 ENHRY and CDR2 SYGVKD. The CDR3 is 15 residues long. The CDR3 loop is CAISDPGLAGNEQFF. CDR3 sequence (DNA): TGTGCCATCAGTGACCCGGGACTAGCGGGTAATGAGCAGTTCTTC.

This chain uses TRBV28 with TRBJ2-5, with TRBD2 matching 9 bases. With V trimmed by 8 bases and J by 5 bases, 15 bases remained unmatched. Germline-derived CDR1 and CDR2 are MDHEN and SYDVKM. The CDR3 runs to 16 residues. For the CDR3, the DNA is TGTGCCAGCGCTGGGCCTAGCGGGACTTGGGGGGAGACCCAGTACTTC. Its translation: CASAGPSGTWGETQYF.

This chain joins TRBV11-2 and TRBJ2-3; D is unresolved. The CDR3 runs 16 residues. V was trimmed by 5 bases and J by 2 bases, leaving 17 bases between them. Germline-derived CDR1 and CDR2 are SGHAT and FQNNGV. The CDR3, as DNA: TGTGCCAGCAGCCGCAGTGTTTATCGGATCACAGATACGCAGTATTTT. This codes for CASSRSVYRITDTQYF.

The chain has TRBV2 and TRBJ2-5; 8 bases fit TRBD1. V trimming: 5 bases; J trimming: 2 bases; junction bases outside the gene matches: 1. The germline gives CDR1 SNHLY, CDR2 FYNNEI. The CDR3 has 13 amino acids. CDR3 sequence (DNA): TGTGCCAGCAGTTGGGACAGGCAAGAGACCCAGTACTTC. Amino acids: CASSWDRQETQYF.

The chain's CDR3 is CASSYVGAEQYF. CDR3 DNA: TGTGCCAGCAGTTACGTTGGGGCCGAGCAGTACTTC. The chain couples TRBV6-6 to TRBJ2-7; tentative D call: TRBD1 (5 bases). CDR1 is MNHNY, CDR2 SVGAGI, per germline (reference sequence). Trimming removed 2 bases at V and 6 bases at J, with 8 bases between. The CDR3 is made up of 12 amino acids.

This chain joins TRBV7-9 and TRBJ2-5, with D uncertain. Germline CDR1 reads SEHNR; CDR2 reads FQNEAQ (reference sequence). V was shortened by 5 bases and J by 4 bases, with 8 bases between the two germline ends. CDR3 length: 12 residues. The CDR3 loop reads CASSRARETQYF. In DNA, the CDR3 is TGTGCCAGCAGCCGAGCGCGAGAGACCCAGTACTTC.

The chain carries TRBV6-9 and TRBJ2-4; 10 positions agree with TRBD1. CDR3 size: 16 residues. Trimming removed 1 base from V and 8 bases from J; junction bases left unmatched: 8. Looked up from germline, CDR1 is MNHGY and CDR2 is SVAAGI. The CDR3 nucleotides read TGTGCCAGCAGTTATTTCCGGGACAGGGGCTGTGACATTCAGTACTTC. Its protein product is CASSYFRDRGCDIQYF.

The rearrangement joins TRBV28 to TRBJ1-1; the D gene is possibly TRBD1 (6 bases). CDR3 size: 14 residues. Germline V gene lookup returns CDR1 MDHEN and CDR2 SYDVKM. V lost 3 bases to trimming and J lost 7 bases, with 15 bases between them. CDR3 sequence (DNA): TGTGCCAGCAGTTTCCCCCCCAGGGGAAATGAAGCTTTCTTT. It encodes CASSFPPRGNEAFF.

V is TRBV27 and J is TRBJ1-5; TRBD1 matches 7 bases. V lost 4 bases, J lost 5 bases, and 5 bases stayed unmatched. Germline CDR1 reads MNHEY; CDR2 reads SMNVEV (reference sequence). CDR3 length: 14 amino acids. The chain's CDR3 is CASSWGQGDQPQHF. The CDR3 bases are TGTGCCAGCAGTTGGGGGCAGGGGGATCAGCCCCAGCATTTT.

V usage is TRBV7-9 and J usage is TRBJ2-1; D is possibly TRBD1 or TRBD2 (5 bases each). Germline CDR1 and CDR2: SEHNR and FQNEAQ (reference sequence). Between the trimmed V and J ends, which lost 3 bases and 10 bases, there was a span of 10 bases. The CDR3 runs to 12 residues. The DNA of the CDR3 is TGTGCCAGCAGCTTGGGACGGCGAGAGCAGTTCTTC. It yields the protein CASSLGRREQFF.

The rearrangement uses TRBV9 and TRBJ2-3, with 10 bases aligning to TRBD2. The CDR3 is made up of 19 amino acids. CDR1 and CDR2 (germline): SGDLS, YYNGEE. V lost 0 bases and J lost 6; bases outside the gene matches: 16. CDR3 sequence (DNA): TGTGCCAGCAGCGTAGTTCCGTTTCTAGCGGGAGAATCAGAGGATACGCAGTATTTT. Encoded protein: CASSVVPFLAGESEDTQYF.

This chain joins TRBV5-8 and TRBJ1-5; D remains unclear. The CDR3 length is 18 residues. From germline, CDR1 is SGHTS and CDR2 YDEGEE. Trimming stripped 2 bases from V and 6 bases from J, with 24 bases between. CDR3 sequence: CASSLVQGLNKGSQPQHF. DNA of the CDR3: TGTGCCAGCAGCTTAGTACAAGGTCTTAACAAAGGGAGTCAGCCCCAGCATTTT. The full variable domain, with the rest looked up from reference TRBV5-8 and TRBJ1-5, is EAGVTQSPTHLIKTRGQQATLRCSPISGHTSVYWYQQALGLGLQFLLWYDEGEERNRGNFPPRFSGRQFPNYSSELNVNALELEDSALYLCASSLVQGLNKGSQPQHFGDGTRLSIL.

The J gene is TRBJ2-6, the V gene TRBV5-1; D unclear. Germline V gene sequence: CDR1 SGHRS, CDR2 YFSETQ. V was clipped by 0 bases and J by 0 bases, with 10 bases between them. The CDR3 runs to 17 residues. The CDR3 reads CASSLAVGSSGANVLTF. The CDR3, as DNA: TGCGCCAGCAGCTTGGCCGTCGGCAGCTCTGGGGCCAACGTCCTGACTTTC.

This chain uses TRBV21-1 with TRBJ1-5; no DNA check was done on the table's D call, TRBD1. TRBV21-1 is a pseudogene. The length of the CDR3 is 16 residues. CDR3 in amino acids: CASSKEAQGKNQPQHF. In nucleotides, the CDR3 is TGTGCCAGCAGCAAAGAGGCTCAGGGAAAGAATCAGCCCCAGCATTTT.

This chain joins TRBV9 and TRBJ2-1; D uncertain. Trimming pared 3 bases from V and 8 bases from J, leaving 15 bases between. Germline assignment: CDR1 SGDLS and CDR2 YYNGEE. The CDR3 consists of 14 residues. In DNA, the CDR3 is TGTGCCAGCAGCGCCGACTCAGACTGGGATGAGCAGTTCTTC. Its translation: CASSADSDWDEQFF.

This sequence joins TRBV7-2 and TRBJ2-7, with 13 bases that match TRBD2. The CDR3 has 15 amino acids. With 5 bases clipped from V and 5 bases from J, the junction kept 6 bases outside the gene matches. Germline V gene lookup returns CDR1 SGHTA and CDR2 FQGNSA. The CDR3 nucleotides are TGTGCCAGCAGCCAACTAGCGGGAGGGCCCAACGAGCAGTACTTC. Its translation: CASSQLAGGPNEQYF.

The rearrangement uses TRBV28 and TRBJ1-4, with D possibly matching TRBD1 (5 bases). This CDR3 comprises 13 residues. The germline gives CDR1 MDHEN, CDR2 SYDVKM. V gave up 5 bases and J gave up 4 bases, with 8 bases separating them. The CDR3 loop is CASSGDGNEKLFF. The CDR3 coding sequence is TGTGCCAGCAGTGGGGACGGTAATGAAAAACTGTTTTTT.

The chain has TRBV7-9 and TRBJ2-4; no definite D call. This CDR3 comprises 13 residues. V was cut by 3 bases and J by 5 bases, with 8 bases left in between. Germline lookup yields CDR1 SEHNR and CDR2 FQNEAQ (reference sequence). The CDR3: CASSLARENIQYF. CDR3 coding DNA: TGTGCCAGCAGCTTGGCTAGAGAAAACATTCAGTACTTC.

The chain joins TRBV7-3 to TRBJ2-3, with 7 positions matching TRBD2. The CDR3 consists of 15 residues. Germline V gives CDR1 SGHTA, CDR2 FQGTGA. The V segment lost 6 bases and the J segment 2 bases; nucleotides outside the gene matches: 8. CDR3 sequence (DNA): TGTGCCAGCAGTGCATTTGCGGGGGACACAGATACGCAGTATTTT. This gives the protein CASSAFAGDTDTQYF.

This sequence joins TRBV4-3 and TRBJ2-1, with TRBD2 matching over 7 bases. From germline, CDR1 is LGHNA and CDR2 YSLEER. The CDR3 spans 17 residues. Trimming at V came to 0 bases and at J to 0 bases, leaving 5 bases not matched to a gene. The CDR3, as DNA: TGCGCCAGCAGCCAAGATGGGGGGGGATCCTCCTACAATGAGCAGTTCTTC. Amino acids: CASSQDGGGSSYNEQFF.

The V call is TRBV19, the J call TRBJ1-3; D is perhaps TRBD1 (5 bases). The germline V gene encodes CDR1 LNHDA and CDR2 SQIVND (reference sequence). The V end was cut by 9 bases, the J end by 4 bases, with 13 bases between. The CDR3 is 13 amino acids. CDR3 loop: CASRGYTGNTIYF. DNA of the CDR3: TGTGCCAGCCGGGGGTACACGGGAAACACCATATATTTT.

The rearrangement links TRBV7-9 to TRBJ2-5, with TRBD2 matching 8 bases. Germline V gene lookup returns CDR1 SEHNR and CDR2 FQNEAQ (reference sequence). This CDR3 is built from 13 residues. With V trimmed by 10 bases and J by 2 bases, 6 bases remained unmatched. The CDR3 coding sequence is TGTGCCACCCGACTAGCGCCTCAAGAGACCCAGTACTTC. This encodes CATRLAPQETQYF.

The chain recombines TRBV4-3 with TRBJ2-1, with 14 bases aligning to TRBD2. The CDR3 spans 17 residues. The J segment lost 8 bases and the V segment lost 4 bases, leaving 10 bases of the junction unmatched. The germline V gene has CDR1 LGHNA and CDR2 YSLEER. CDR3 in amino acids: CASSPRLAGGISDEQFF. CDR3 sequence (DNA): TGCGCCAGCAGCCCTCGACTAGCGGGAGGGATAAGCGATGAGCAGTTCTTC.

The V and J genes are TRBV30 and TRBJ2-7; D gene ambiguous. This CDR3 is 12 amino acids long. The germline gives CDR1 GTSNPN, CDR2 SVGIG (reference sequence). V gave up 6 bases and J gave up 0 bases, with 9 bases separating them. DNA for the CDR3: TGTGCCTGTCAGGTTGACTCCTACGAGCAGTACTTC. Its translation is CACQVDSYEQYF.

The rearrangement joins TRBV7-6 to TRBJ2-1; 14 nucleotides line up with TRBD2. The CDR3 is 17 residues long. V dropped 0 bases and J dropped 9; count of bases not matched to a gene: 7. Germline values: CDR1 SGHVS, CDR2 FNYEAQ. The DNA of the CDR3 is TGTGCCAGCAGCTTAGCGGGCCCGGGACTAGCGGGAGCTGAGCAGTTCTTC. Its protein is CASSLAGPGLAGAEQFF.

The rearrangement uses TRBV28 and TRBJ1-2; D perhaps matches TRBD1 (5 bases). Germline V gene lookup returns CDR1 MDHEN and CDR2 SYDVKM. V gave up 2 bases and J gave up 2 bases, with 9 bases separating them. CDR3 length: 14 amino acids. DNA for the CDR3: TGTGCCAGCAGTTTAGGGGCAGGGAACTATGGCTACACCTTC. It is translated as CASSLGAGNYGYTF.